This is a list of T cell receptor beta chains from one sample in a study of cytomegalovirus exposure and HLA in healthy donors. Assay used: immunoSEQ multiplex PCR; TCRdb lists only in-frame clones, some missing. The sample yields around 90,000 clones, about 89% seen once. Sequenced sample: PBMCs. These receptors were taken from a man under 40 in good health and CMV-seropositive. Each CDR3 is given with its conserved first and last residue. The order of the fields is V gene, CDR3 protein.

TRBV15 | CATSRDPPGTGTDTQYF
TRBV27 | CASRAGGGRQETQYF
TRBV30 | CAWRETSGSYEQYF
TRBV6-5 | CASSISPTASEAFF
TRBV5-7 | CASNRERVVEKLFF
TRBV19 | CASTSDSHETQYF
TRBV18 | CASSPGGFANEKLFF
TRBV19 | CASSTGQLNTEAFF
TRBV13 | CASSFSGTGEDEQYF
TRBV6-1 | CASSWQGAAEAFF
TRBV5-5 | CASSWTDRRAGETQYF
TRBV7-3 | CASSLSPGVPETQYF
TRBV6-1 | CASSGSTDRQFF
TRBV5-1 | CASSVGTSGSTDTQYF
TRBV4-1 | CASSRGQQKASGANVLTF
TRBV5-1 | CASSWSSGGEKLFF
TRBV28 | CASSSLRLAGSTDMQYF
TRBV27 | CASSLLTGAINEQFF
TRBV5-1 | CASSFRAGGWYLGNTDTQYF